This T cell receptor beta chain is from a study of radiotherapy plus CTLA-4 blockade in lung cancer. The overall study: The study recorded objective responses in around a sixth of patients and disease control in 31%. Findings and limits, study-wide: After radiotherapy and ipilimumab, tumor-derived clones expanded in peripheral blood. Alongside interferon-beta, early blood T cell clone dynamics were reportedly the best predictor of response.

The method was immunoSEQ multiplex PCR; TCRdb's version includes in-frame clones alone and lacks a portion of them. The table includes 70,000 to 90,000 clones, more than 80% detected once. Of note for this clone: The antigen is not known.

Material: peripheral blood, obtained from a patient treated with radiotherapy plus ipilimumab. The clonotype originates from a human donor with non-small cell lung cancer who had stable disease on radiotherapy plus ipilimumab.

CDR3 loop: CASSPTQGRGNEQFF. In nucleotides, the CDR3 is TGTGCCAGCTCACCCACCCAGGGGAGGGGCAATGAGCAGTTCTTC. The chain recombines TRBV18 with TRBJ2-1; tentative D call: TRBD2 (7 bases). V dropped 3 bases and J dropped 6 bases, with 15 bases sitting between them. Germline-derived CDR1 and CDR2 are KGHSH and LQKENI. The CDR3 contains 15 residues.